The 29 T cell receptor beta chains below were found in one sample sequenced in a study of T cell responses to AZD1222 COVID-19 vaccine. Only in-frame clones appear in the TCRdb table, and some are missing; sequencing was by immunoSEQ multiplex PCR. The table lists approximately 150,000 clones, 90% of them singletons. The specimen was peripheral blood, collected 28 days after the second AZD1222 dose. The origin of the receptors is an adult who received the AZD1222 COVID-19 vaccine.

The J gene is TRBJ1-6, the V gene TRBV4-2, with unresolved D. V dropped 0 bases and J dropped 6 bases, with 9 bases sitting between them. The CDR3 consists of 15 residues. Germline assignment: CDR1 LGHNA and CDR2 YNFKEQ. The CDR3 sequence: CASSQDRETNSPLHF. As DNA, the CDR3 is TGTGCCAGCAGCCAAGACCGGGAGACTAATTCACCCCTCCACTTT.

J is TRBJ2-3 and V is TRBV7-9; 9 nucleotides agree with TRBD1. CDR3 size: 15 residues. Germline V lookup: CDR1 SEHNR, CDR2 FQNEAQ (reference sequence). V lost 5 bases and J lost 0; bases outside the gene matches: 3. The CDR3 loop reads CASSQQGASTDTQYF. In DNA, the CDR3 is TGTGCCAGCAGCCAACAGGGGGCTAGCACAGATACGCAGTATTTT.

The rearrangement uses TRBV10-2 and TRBJ1-1; TRBD1 matches at 7 bases. The germline V gene encodes CDR1 WSHSY and CDR2 SAAADI. Unmatched junction bases numbered 0, after V lost 3 bases and J lost 5 bases. The CDR3 is 12 amino acids. Written as DNA, the CDR3 is TGCGCCAGCAGTGAACAGGGGACTGAAGCTTTCTTT. Residues: CASSEQGTEAFF.

The V and J genes are TRBV30 and TRBJ1-2; D is perhaps TRBD1 (6 bases). CDR3 length: 14 residues. The ends were cut back, 3 bases at V and 2 bases at J, with 13 bases in the middle. The germline V gene encodes CDR1 GTSNPN and CDR2 SVGIG (reference sequence). Written as DNA, the CDR3 is TGTGCCTGGAGGGAGAGAGGGGGGAACTATGGCTACACCTTC. This translates into CAWRERGGNYGYTF.

For the CDR3, the DNA is TGTGCCAGCAGCCAAGAGGGGGACAGCTATAGCAATCAGCCCCAGCATTTT. This gives the protein CASSQEGDSYSNQPQHF. The chain joins TRBV4-2 to TRBJ1-5; 7 bases are shared with TRBD1. CDR1 is LGHNA, CDR2 YNFKEQ, per germline. The CDR3 consists of 17 residues. V dropped 0 bases and J dropped 0; count of bases not matched to a gene: 5.

This sequence joins TRBV28 and TRBJ1-5, with 8 positions matching TRBD1. The germline CDR1 and CDR2 sequences are MDHEN and SYDVKM. V trimming: 6 bases; J trimming: 8 bases; junction bases outside the gene matches: 6. The CDR3 sequence is 13 residues long. CDR3 DNA sequence: TGTGCCAGCAGGGGACAGGCCGGGGAGCCCCAGCATTTT. This gives the protein CASRGQAGEPQHF.

The chain carries TRBV11-3 and TRBJ1-1; weak D call: TRBD1 (5 bases). In germline, CDR1 is SGHNT, CDR2 YENEEA. V was trimmed by 1 base and J by 0 bases, leaving 9 bases between them. The CDR3 totals 15 residues. The CDR3 region is CASSLGGHLNTEAFF. CDR3 sequence (DNA): TGTGCCAGCAGCTTAGGTGGACACTTGAACACTGAAGCTTTCTTT.

This chain uses TRBV5-1 with TRBJ1-5; TRBD1 matches at 9 bases. This CDR3 spans 16 amino acids. In germline, CDR1 is SGHRS, CDR2 YFSETQ. Trimming at V came to 4 bases and at J to 6 bases, leaving 11 bases not matched to a gene. The CDR3 spells CASSPGQGTLGQPQHF. The CDR3 DNA follows: TGCGCCAGCAGCCCCGGACAGGGGACCCTTGGTCAGCCCCAGCATTTT.

The chain uses TRBV5-4 and TRBJ2-7; TRBD2 agrees at 14 bases. Germline V CDR1 and CDR2: SGHNT, YYREEE (reference sequence). The CDR3 extends over 16 amino acids. Losses at the gene ends were 4 bases for V and 0 bases for J; bases not matched to a gene: 3. In DNA, the CDR3 is TGTGCCAGCAGCGGCGGACTAGCGGGGGGCTCCTACGAGCAGTACTTC. This codes for CASSGGLAGGSYEQYF.

This clone turned up a few times. This chain connects TRBV27 to TRBJ1-5; possibly TRBD1 for D (5 bases). Trimming took 6 bases from V and 1 from J, leaving 19 bases between them. Germline CDR1 reads MNHEY; CDR2 reads SMNVEV (reference sequence). The CDR3 extends over 17 amino acids. CDR3 in DNA: TGTGCCAGCAGCTCCTTCGGAGGGAGGGGAAGCAATCAGCCCCAGCATTTT. Encoded protein: CASSSFGGRGSNQPQHF.

This clone was observed a single time. The chain is built from TRBV7-2 and TRBJ1-1; D is uncertain. The CDR3 length is 13 residues. Germline lookup yields CDR1 SGHTA and CDR2 FQGNSA. Between the trimmed V and J ends, which lost 0 bases and 1 base, there was a span of 3 bases. CDR3 DNA sequence: TGTGCCAGCAGCTTAGCGCGGAACACTGAAGCTTTCTTT. Residues: CASSLARNTEAFF.

The chain combines TRBV7-2 with TRBJ1-5; a weak D match, TRBD1 (5 bases). CDR1 and CDR2 (germline): SGHTA, FQGNSA. V shed 1 base and J shed 2 bases, with 12 bases lying between them. The CDR3 is 16 residues long. Here the CDR3 reads CASSLVVGQGNQPQHF. The CDR3 nucleotides read TGTGCCAGCAGCTTAGTGGTGGGGCAGGGCAATCAGCCCCAGCATTTT.

The V gene is TRBV7-2, the J gene TRBJ2-4; 12 nucleotides agree with TRBD2. Looked up from germline, CDR1 is SGHTA and CDR2 is FQGNSA. The V segment lost 1 base and the J segment 4 bases; nucleotides outside the gene matches: 5. This CDR3 contains 17 residues. For the CDR3, the DNA is TGTGCCAGCAGCTTAGGGCTAGCGGGAGGGGGAAAAAACATTCAGTACTTC. This codes for CASSLGLAGGGKNIQYF.

This clone occurred a few times. The chain is built from TRBV2 and TRBJ1-6; D may be TRBD1 (6 bases). Germline V gene lookup returns CDR1 SNHLY and CDR2 FYNNEI. This CDR3 has 14 residues. Trimming removed 8 bases from V and 8 bases from J, with 16 bases in between. The CDR3 DNA is TGTGCCAGCGTTGGTCAGGGGATATATTCACCCCTCCACTTT. Translated: CASVGQGIYSPLHF.

As concerns this clone: In the same sample, other DNA sequences code for this CDR3. The chain joins TRBV28 to TRBJ1-5; D call uncertain. Germline CDR1 and CDR2: MDHEN and SYDVKM. V lost 5 bases to trimming and J lost 4 bases, with 3 bases between them. This CDR3 has 11 amino acids. CDR3 loop: CASSLNQPQHF. CDR3 DNA: TGTGCCAGCAGTCTGAATCAGCCCCAGCATTTT.

The chain couples TRBV24-1 to TRBJ2-3; TRBD2 agrees at 10 bases. The trim removed 9 bases at V and 3 bases at J, leaving 8 bases unmatched. Germline V gene lookup returns CDR1 KGHDR and CDR2 SFDVKD. CDR3 length: 15 residues. CDR3 bases: TGTGCCACCGAAGTAGCGGGAGGCCCGACAGATACGCAGTATTTT. Amino acids: CATEVAGGPTDTQYF.

The J gene is TRBJ2-3, the V gene TRBV5-1; TRBD2 is a possible D gene (6 bases). From germline, CDR1 is SGHRS and CDR2 YFSETQ. Trimming shortened V by 4 bases and J by 5 bases, and 14 bases separated the two germline ends. The CDR3 length is 14 residues. The CDR3 nucleotides read TGCGCCAGCAGCCGCGGGGCGGGGAGAGATACGCAGTATTTT. The encoded protein is CASSRGAGRDTQYF. Drawing the rest from reference TRBV5-1 and TRBJ2-3, the complete variable domain is KAGVTQTPRYLIKTRGQQVTLSCSPISGHRSVSWYQQTPGQGLQFLFEYFSETQRNKGNFPGRFSGRQFSNSRSEMNVSTLELGDSALYLCASSRGAGRDTQYFGPGTRLTVL.

V gene TRBV5-6 combines with J gene TRBJ1-1; TRBD1 agrees at 8 bases. The V gene's germline CDR1 is SGHDT and CDR2 YYEEEE. The CDR3 is 14 amino acids. J gave up 4 bases and V 1 base, and 3 bases lay outside the gene matches. The CDR3 DNA reads TGTGCCAGCAGCTTGCAGGGGGCCTTCACTGAAGCTTTCTTT. Its translation: CASSLQGAFTEAFF.

This chain joins TRBV11-2 and TRBJ1-4; D may be TRBD1 (6 bases). Trimming shortened V by 5 bases and J by 7 bases, and 14 bases separated the two germline ends. Germline V gene lookup returns CDR1 SGHAT and CDR2 FQNNGV. The CDR3 runs 14 residues. CDR3 bases: TGTGCCAGCAGCCTAGGGGGAAGTCGTGAAAAACTGTTTTTT. Its translation: CASSLGGSREKLFF.

This rearrangement joins TRBV10-2 to TRBJ2-1; 8 bases match TRBD2. The CDR3 consists of 14 residues. With 4 bases clipped from V and 4 bases from J, the junction kept 3 bases outside the gene matches. Per the germline V gene, CDR1 is WSHSY and CDR2 is SAAADI. The CDR3 DNA is TGCGCCAGCAGTGTGAGCGGGGGTTACAATGAGCAGTTCTTC. It codes for CASSVSGGYNEQFF.

The chain links TRBV15 to TRBJ1-1; D call uncertain. The germline CDR1 and CDR2 sequences are LNHNV and YYDKDF (reference sequence). The CDR3 contains 13 residues. The V and J ends lost 3 bases and 0 bases respectively, with 5 bases between them. The CDR3 is CATSSTMNTEAFF. CDR3 coding DNA: TGTGCCACCAGCAGTACAATGAACACTGAAGCTTTCTTT.

The CDR3 DNA reads TGTGCCAGTAGTAACAGGGGGCCCTACGAGCAGTACTTC. Translation: CASSNRGPYEQYF. The chain employs TRBV19 and TRBJ2-7; 9 bases align to TRBD1. The CDR3 runs to 13 residues. CDR1 is LNHDA and CDR2 is SQIVND in the germline V gene (reference sequence). The V segment lost 4 bases and the J segment 2 bases; nucleotides outside the gene matches: 0.

The rearrangement joins TRBV11-3 to TRBJ2-1; D gene unclear. V shed 0 bases and J shed 5 bases, with 8 bases lying between them. The CDR3 length is 14 residues. From germline, CDR1 is SGHNT and CDR2 YENEEA. For the CDR3, the DNA is TGTGCCAGCAGCTTAGATCCCCACAACAATGAGCAGTTCTTC. Its translation: CASSLDPHNNEQFF.

The chain carries TRBV6-1 and TRBJ1-2; no clear D. V was trimmed by 2 bases and J by 3 bases, leaving 13 bases between them. This CDR3 spans 15 amino acids. Germline V lookup: CDR1 MNHNS, CDR2 SASEGT. The CDR3 nucleotides are TGTGCCAGCAGTGAAACCTGGCGACTTGACTATGGCTACACCTTC. This encodes CASSETWRLDYGYTF.

This chain joins TRBV30 and TRBJ1-2; possibly TRBD1 for D (6 bases). The V gene's germline CDR1 is GTSNPN and CDR2 SVGIG (reference sequence). V lost 1 base, J lost 2 bases, and 8 bases lay in between. This CDR3 spans 13 amino acids. Here the CDR3 reads CAWSGGPNYGYTF. In DNA form, the CDR3 reads TGTGCCTGGAGTGGGGGGCCCAACTATGGCTACACCTTC.

The chain uses TRBV19 and TRBJ2-2; 8 nucleotides line up with TRBD2. The CDR3 has 15 amino acids. J gave up 5 bases and V 5 bases, and 7 bases lay outside the gene matches. CDR1 and CDR2 from the germline V gene are LNHDA and SQIVND (reference sequence). The CDR3 coding sequence is TGTGCCAGTAGTTTTGGGACTAGTAGAACCGGGGAGCTGTTTTTT. Translating gives CASSFGTSRTGELFF.

This chain links TRBV2 with TRBJ1-4; D is unclear. Germline lookup yields CDR1 SNHLY and CDR2 FYNNEI. This CDR3 contains 14 residues. V gave up 11 bases and J gave up 0 bases, with 13 bases separating them. Written as DNA, the CDR3 is TGTGCCGGAAGGCGGTTATCAACTAATGAAAAACTGTTTTTT. It specifies CAGRRLSTNEKLFF.

This chain uses TRBV28 with TRBJ2-7; 10 nucleotides match TRBD1. In germline, CDR1 is MDHEN, CDR2 SYDVKM. The CDR3 is made up of 13 amino acids. V lost 8 bases and J lost 3; bases outside the gene matches: 4. CDR3 nucleotides: TGTGCCAGCTGGGGACAGGGGCTCTACGAGCAGTACTTC. Translated, it gives CASWGQGLYEQYF. Full variable domain (rest looked up from reference TRBV28 and TRBJ2-7): DVKVTQSSRYLVKRTGEKVFLECVQDMDHENMFWYRQDPGLGLRLIYFSYDVKMKEKGDIPEGYSVSREKKERFSLILESASTNQTSMYLCASWGQGLYEQYFGPGTRLTVT.

This chain uses TRBV29-1 with TRBJ1-2; D perhaps matches TRBD1 (5 bases). The CDR3 spans 13 residues. Germline V lookup: CDR1 SQVTM, CDR2 ANQGSEA. Trimming removed 4 bases from V and 5 bases from J, with 14 bases in between. The CDR3 is CSVGLDTRYGYTF. Here the CDR3 DNA reads TGCAGCGTTGGGTTGGACACTCGATATGGCTACACCTTC.